The 4 T cell receptor beta chains reported below all come from one sample, sequenced in a study of sequential checkpoint blockade in melanoma. The assay was immunoSEQ multiplex PCR, and TCRdb's table has in-frame clones only and misses some. The sample lists about 22,000 clones, roughly 80% occurring once. Indicated treatment: randomized to nivolumab then ipilimumab (arm A) or the reverse (arm B). The sample here was CD8+ T cells sorted from blood (inferred from file names), taken from a patient given nivolumab and ipilimumab in sequence. The receptors originated from a human donor with melanoma.

This clone has only a few counts. In the same sample, other DNA sequences code for this CDR3. V is TRBV4-1 and J is TRBJ2-7; D is perhaps TRBD1 (6 bases). The germline V gene has CDR1 MGHRA and CDR2 YSYEKL. V shed 1 base and J shed 2 bases, with 9 bases lying between them. CDR3 length: 14 residues. For the CDR3, the DNA is TGCGCCAGCAGCCAAGCGGACAGAGCCTACGAGCAGTACTTC. The encoded protein is CASSQADRAYEQYF.

V is TRBV27 and J is TRBJ2-2; possible D gene TRBD2, 6 bases. This CDR3 is built from 14 residues. With 2 bases removed from V and 6 bases from J, the gap between germline ends came to 10 bases. Per germline, CDR1 MNHEY and CDR2 SMNVEV (reference sequence). In nucleotides, the CDR3 is TGTGCCAGCAGTTTACGGAGGGTCGCCGGGGAGCTGTTTTTT. Its translation: CASSLRRVAGELFF.

V gene TRBV7-9 combines with J gene TRBJ1-1, with D unresolved. Germline V gene lookup returns CDR1 SEHNR and CDR2 FQNEAQ (reference sequence). V was shortened by 5 bases and J by 4 bases, with 11 bases between the two germline ends. This CDR3 has 13 amino acids. The CDR3 nucleotides are TGTGCCAGCAGCGACCGGGTTGGCACTGAAGCTTTCTTT. Translated, it gives CASSDRVGTEAFF.

This clone showed up just a few times. The CDR3 reads CASSPVRGSYNEQFF. The CDR3 region has the DNA TGTGCCAGCAGCCCCGTGCGGGGGAGTTACAATGAGCAGTTCTTC. This rearrangement joins TRBV7-8 to TRBJ2-1; 7 nucleotides line up with TRBD2. The CDR3 sequence is 15 residues long. Germline V gene data show CDR1 as SGHVS and CDR2 as FQNEAQ. V lost 5 bases to trimming and J lost 4 bases; unmatched junction nucleotides: 8.